This paragraph reports one TCR beta chain. The data originate from a study of blood T cell repertoires in COVID-19. Across the study: T cells, B-cell-depleted T cells, or PBMCs provided the cDNA or gDNA that served as material.

Patients of the Seattle cohort, enrolled during active infection, were followed longitudinally. Unmatched junction bases numbered 8, after V lost 5 bases and J lost 3 bases. From germline, CDR1 is LNHDA and CDR2 SQIVND (reference sequence). The CDR3 has 17 amino acids. Some clones are missing from TCRdb's copy, which holds only in-frame ones; the method was immunoSEQ multiplex PCR. Here the sample spans about 170,000 clones, approximately 81% being singletons. The source material was peripheral blood. This receptor was obtained from a woman aged 70-85 years with COVID-19, enrolled during active disease. The V call is TRBV19, the J call TRBJ2-1, with 12 positions matching TRBD2. The CDR3 DNA reads as TGTGCCAGTAGTGCCCCACCGACTAGCGGGAGCTACAATGAGCAGTTCTTC. Its protein is CASSAPPTSGSYNEQFF.